This passage covers 29 T cell receptor beta chains from one sample sequenced in a study of shared clonotypes between healthy human individuals. CD8 cells regarded as naive lacked CD45RO, were positively chosen for CCR7, and omitted terminally differentiated effector memory CD45RA+ cells. Produced via immunoSEQ multiplex PCR; TCRdb's table is partial and in-frame only. The sample has around 1.9 million clones; 90% to 95% are singletons. Sequenced: naive CD8+ T cells from PBMCs. Receptors were obtained from a man between 18 and 29 years old in good health. Some clones in this sample may be carry-over from other donors' samples.

The gene calls are TRBV27 and TRBJ2-5, with D perhaps TRBD2 (6 bases). The V gene's germline CDR1 is MNHEY and CDR2 SMNVEV (reference sequence). CDR3 length equals 13 residues. Between the trimmed V and J ends, which lost 10 bases and 3 bases, there was a span of 15 bases. The CDR3 sequence: CATRSIAEETQYF. The CDR3 nucleotides are TGTGCCACCAGATCCATAGCGGAAGAGACCCAGTACTTC.

The chain couples TRBV28 to TRBJ2-5, with 8 bases that match TRBD2. Germline V lookup: CDR1 MDHEN, CDR2 SYDVKM. This CDR3 comprises 13 residues. J lost 5 bases, V lost 6 bases, and 5 bases had no gene match. The CDR3 spells CASRPGGSETQYF. The CDR3 DNA is TGTGCCAGCAGGCCGGGGGGGTCGGAGACCCAGTACTTC. Based on the CDR3 plus reference TRBV28 and TRBJ2-5, the full variable domain is DVKVTQSSRYLVKRTGEKVFLECVQDMDHENMFWYRQDPGLGLRLIYFSYDVKMKEKGDIPEGYSVSREKKERFSLILESASTNQTSMYLCASRPGGSETQYFGPGTRLLVL.

The rearrangement joins TRBV7-9 to TRBJ2-1; D remains ambiguous. The CDR3 extends over 16 amino acids. Per germline, CDR1 SEHNR and CDR2 FQNEAQ (reference sequence). Deletions cut 5 bases from V and 0 bases from J, with 14 bases between. CDR3 sequence: CASSLPNVASYNEQFF. Here the CDR3 DNA reads TGTGCCAGCAGCCTCCCTAATGTGGCCTCCTACAATGAGCAGTTCTTC.

The chain joins TRBV5-1 to TRBJ2-1; 8 bases fit TRBD2. This CDR3 contains 16 residues. Germline values: CDR1 SGHRS, CDR2 YFSETQ. With V trimmed by 4 bases and J by 4 bases, 10 bases remained unmatched. CDR3 in DNA: TGCGCCAGCAGCCACGTTTCGTTAGCGGGATACAATGAGCAGTTCTTC. The encoded protein is CASSHVSLAGYNEQFF. Combining the CDR3 with reference TRBV5-1 and TRBJ2-1 gives the whole variable domain KAGVTQTPRYLIKTRGQQVTLSCSPISGHRSVSWYQQTPGQGLQFLFEYFSETQRNKGNFPGRFSGRQFSNSRSEMNVSTLELGDSALYLCASSHVSLAGYNEQFFGPGTRLTVL.

The chain carries TRBV6-5 and TRBJ2-7; no firm D call. CDR1 MNHEY and CDR2 SVGAGI come from the germline V gene. The CDR3 extends over 14 amino acids. The V end lost 7 bases, the J end lost 1 base, and 14 bases lay between the germline ends. CDR3 DNA sequence: TGTGCCAGCACCTCGCCCTCCTTATCCTACGAGCAGTACTTC. Its translation: CASTSPSLSYEQYF.

The chain recombines TRBV15 with TRBJ2-1; tentatively, D is TRBD1 (6 bases). The CDR3 loop spans 14 amino acids. In germline, CDR1 is LNHNV, CDR2 YYDKDF (reference sequence). The V and J ends lost 8 bases and 2 bases respectively, with 13 bases between them. Here the CDR3 reads CATFPGTPYNEQFF. In DNA form, the CDR3 reads TGTGCCACCTTCCCCGGGACACCCTACAATGAGCAGTTCTTC.

For this clone: The same CDR3 can be traced to other DNA sequences in this sample. The chain uses TRBV27 and TRBJ1-2; no definite D call. CDR1 is MNHEY, CDR2 SMNVEV, per germline (reference sequence). V dropped 4 bases and J dropped 2 bases, with 11 bases sitting between them. The CDR3 covers 14 residues. For the CDR3, the DNA is TGTGCCAGCAGTTCCCGGACGGGAAACTATGGCTACACCTTC. Translating gives CASSSRTGNYGYTF.

The chain employs TRBV2 and TRBJ2-3; 9 nucleotides agree with TRBD2. CDR1 SNHLY and CDR2 FYNNEI come from the germline V gene. The CDR3 loop spans 19 amino acids. The J segment lost 0 bases and the V segment lost 2 bases, leaving 12 bases of the junction unmatched. The DNA of the CDR3 is TGTGCCAGCAGTGAAAGGGGTAGCGGGAGAATTGGAAGCACAGATACGCAGTATTTT. Protein sequence: CASSERGSGRIGSTDTQYF.

The chain is built from TRBV4-1 and TRBJ1-3; D remains ambiguous. The germline V and J ends were trimmed by 1 base and 0 bases, with 10 bases remaining between them. The CDR3 loop spans 16 amino acids. Germline V CDR1 and CDR2: MGHRA, YSYEKL. CDR3 region: CASSQVRGSSGNTIYF. For the CDR3, the DNA is TGCGCCAGCAGCCAAGTCCGGGGATCCTCTGGAAACACCATATATTTT.

The genes are TRBV27 and TRBJ2-1; 9 nucleotides match TRBD2. V gave up 2 bases and J gave up 8 bases; unmatched junction bases: 7. The CDR3 sequence is 15 residues long. Germline assignment: CDR1 MNHEY and CDR2 SMNVEV (reference sequence). CDR3 amino acids: CASSLGTSSWDEQFF. The CDR3 coding sequence is TGTGCCAGCAGTTTAGGGACTAGCTCTTGGGATGAGCAGTTCTTC.

The J gene is TRBJ2-7, the V gene TRBV10-3; TRBD1 might be the D (6 bases). Trimming took off 0 bases at V and 1 base at J, with 16 bases between the two ends. The CDR3 runs 17 residues. Germline CDR1 is ENHRY and CDR2 is SYGVKD. The CDR3 DNA sequence: TGTGCCATCAGTGAGTCGGTCGGGGACACACCTTCCTACGAGCAGTACTTC. It specifies CAISESVGDTPSYEQYF.

The rearrangement joins TRBV11-2 to TRBJ2-6; D is tentatively TRBD1 or TRBD2 (5 bases each). Per germline, CDR1 SGHAT and CDR2 FQNNGV. Trimming removed 5 bases from V and 0 bases from J, with 14 bases in between. The CDR3 length is 17 residues. CDR3 residues: CASSPGAFLSGANVLTF. CDR3 bases: TGTGCCAGCAGCCCCGGGGCTTTCCTCTCTGGGGCCAACGTCCTGACTTTC.

The rearrangement uses TRBV23-1 and TRBJ2-2; 7 bases match TRBD2. TRBV23-1 is recorded as an ORF, its role being uncertain. Unmatched junction bases numbered 2, after V lost 0 bases and J lost 1 base. The CDR3 runs to 16 residues. The DNA of the CDR3 is TGCGCCAGCAGTCAATCCGGCGGGAGGAACACCGGGGAGCTGTTTTTT. Amino acid sequence: CASSQSGGRNTGELFF.

The rearrangement uses TRBV6-5 and TRBJ2-1; possible D gene TRBD2, 6 bases. Trimming removed 5 bases at V and 4 bases at J, with 15 bases between. This CDR3 has 15 amino acids. Germline V gene data show CDR1 as MNHEY and CDR2 as SVGAGI. CDR3 region: CASSTGLAPYNEQFF. CDR3 DNA: TGTGCCAGCAGTACGGGGCTAGCGCCATACAATGAGCAGTTCTTC.

To note about this clone: Additional DNA sequences in this sample encode the identical CDR3. The V call is TRBV19, the J call TRBJ2-7; D possibly matches TRBD1 or TRBD2 (6 bases each). Germline V gene sequence: CDR1 LNHDA, CDR2 SQIVND (reference sequence). V was clipped by 3 bases and J by 2 bases, with 8 bases between them. The CDR3 sequence is 13 residues long. The CDR3: CASSMGGPYEQYF. The CDR3, as DNA: TGTGCCAGTAGTATGGGGGGCCCCTACGAGCAGTACTTC.

The chain combines TRBV28 with TRBJ2-1; TRBD1 matches 12 bases. J was trimmed by 7 bases and V by 5 bases; bases with no gene match: 6. The CDR3 is made up of 15 amino acids. Germline lookup yields CDR1 MDHEN and CDR2 SYDVKM. Here the CDR3 reads CASSPGTGGSNEQFF. The CDR3, as DNA: TGTGCCAGCAGTCCCGGGACAGGGGGCTCAAATGAGCAGTTCTTC. Looking up the rest from reference TRBV28 and TRBJ2-1 gives the full variable domain: DVKVTQSSRYLVKRTGEKVFLECVQDMDHENMFWYRQDPGLGLRLIYFSYDVKMKEKGDIPEGYSVSREKKERFSLILESASTNQTSMYLCASSPGTGGSNEQFFGPGTRLTVL.

The chain uses TRBV27 and TRBJ2-1; the D is unclear. Between the trimmed V and J ends, which lost 5 bases and 6 bases, there was a span of 14 bases. Looked up from germline, CDR1 is MNHEY and CDR2 is SMNVEV (reference sequence). This CDR3 comprises 14 residues. CDR3 coding DNA: TGTGCCAGCAGTACTGTTCTCCCTGTCAATGAGCAGTTCTTC. This encodes CASSTVLPVNEQFF.

CDR3 bases: TGTGCCAGTAGTATATCCGTATGGCAGCGCCTTGAGGGGAGCACTGAAGCTTTCTTT. Translating it yields CASSISVWQRLEGSTEAFF. The rearrangement joins TRBV19 to TRBJ1-1; possibly TRBD1 for D (5 bases). The V gene lost 2 bases and the J gene lost 4 bases, with 26 bases spanning the gap. CDR1 and CDR2 (germline): LNHDA, SQIVND (reference sequence). The CDR3 has 19 amino acids. The entire variable domain, with the rest obtained from reference TRBV19 and TRBJ1-1, is as follows: DGGITQSPKYLFRKEGQNVTLSCEQNLNHDAMYWYRQDPGQGLRLIYYSQIVNDFQKGDIAEGYSVSREKKESFPLTVTSAQKNPTAFYLCASSISVWQRLEGSTEAFFGQGTRLTVV.

This chain uses TRBV27 with TRBJ1-1, with 7 bases identical to TRBD1. Per the germline V gene, CDR1 is MNHEY and CDR2 is SMNVEV (reference sequence). CDR3 size: 14 residues. J was trimmed by 5 bases and V by 0 bases; bases with no gene match: 3. CDR3: CASSLSQGVTEAFF. Here the CDR3 DNA reads TGTGCCAGCAGTTTATCGCAGGGGGTTACTGAAGCTTTCTTT.

On this clone itself: The same CDR3 also results from other DNA sequences found in this sample. This chain links TRBV27 with TRBJ1-5, with no clear D. Germline CDR1 and CDR2: MNHEY and SMNVEV (reference sequence). Deletions cut 6 bases from V and 2 bases from J, with 11 bases between. CDR3 length: 14 residues. In DNA, the CDR3 is TGTGCCAGCAGCTCTTTGCTTGGCAATCAGCCCCAGCATTTT. Protein: CASSSLLGNQPQHF.

The chain joins TRBV6-5 to TRBJ2-7; 7 bases map to TRBD2. This CDR3 has 14 amino acids. Germline V gene data show CDR1 as MNHEY and CDR2 as SVGAGI. Trimming cost V 7 bases and J 2 bases; bases outside gene matches: 8. In DNA form, the CDR3 reads TGTGCCAGCACAGGCCGGCGGGAGACCTACGAGCAGTACTTC. Translating it yields CASTGRRETYEQYF.

The chain has TRBV19 and TRBJ2-7, with D maybe TRBD1 (7 bases). Germline CDR1 LNHDA, CDR2 SQIVND (reference sequence). Trimming pared 6 bases from V and 3 bases from J, leaving 15 bases between. This CDR3 spans 14 amino acids. CDR3 bases: TGTGCCAGTAGCAGGGGGGACGGACACTACGAGCAGTACTTC. Translation gives CASSRGDGHYEQYF.

The chain has TRBV28 and TRBJ1-2, with 7 nucleotides matching TRBD1. The V gene's germline CDR1 is MDHEN and CDR2 SYDVKM. The CDR3 runs 16 residues. The J segment lost 3 bases and the V segment lost 7 bases, leaving 14 bases of the junction unmatched. The CDR3 loop is CASTLTTGTDYYGYTF. The DNA of the CDR3 is TGTGCCAGCACCCTAACCACTGGGACAGACTACTATGGCTACACCTTC.

The chain links TRBV5-1 to TRBJ2-4; perhaps D is TRBD1 or TRBD2 (5 bases each). Trimming took 0 bases from V and 0 from J, leaving 16 bases between them. Germline assignment: CDR1 SGHRS and CDR2 YFSETQ. This CDR3 has 18 residues. For the CDR3, the DNA is TGCGCCAGCAGCTTGGTTGAGGGGTCGAGGGGAGCCAAAAACATTCAGTACTTC. Translated, it gives CASSLVEGSRGAKNIQYF.

The rearrangement joins TRBV29-1 to TRBJ2-1; D is unclear. In germline, CDR1 is SQVTM, CDR2 ANQGSEA. This CDR3 spans 13 amino acids. Trimming left V 7 bases short and J 2 bases short, with 12 bases between. The CDR3 sequence: CSAEDETYNEQFF. The CDR3 DNA is TGCAGCGCAGAGGACGAAACCTACAATGAGCAGTTCTTC.

The chain employs TRBV27 and TRBJ2-6; D unclear. This CDR3 has 15 residues. Germline V gives CDR1 MNHEY, CDR2 SMNVEV (reference sequence). Trimming removed 0 bases at V and 1 base at J, with 4 bases between. CDR3 region: CASSLSQSGANVLTF. DNA of the CDR3: TGTGCCAGCAGTTTATCCCAATCTGGGGCCAACGTCCTGACTTTC.

This chain joins TRBV30 and TRBJ2-7; 8 nucleotides match TRBD2. With V trimmed by 0 bases and J by 2 bases, 3 bases remained unmatched. This CDR3 contains 14 residues. Looked up from germline, CDR1 is GTSNPN and CDR2 is SVGIG (reference sequence). The CDR3 sequence is CAWSVRGGPYEQYF. The DNA of the CDR3 is TGTGCCTGGAGTGTACGCGGGGGGCCCTACGAGCAGTACTTC.

In its sample, this clone was seen a few times. The chain links TRBV9 to TRBJ1-5, with a tentative D call TRBD1 (5 bases). CDR1 is SGDLS and CDR2 is YYNGEE in the germline V gene. This CDR3 has 14 amino acids. Deletions cut 5 bases from V and 9 bases from J, with 18 bases between. The CDR3 nucleotides read TGTGCCAGCAGTCAAGAGGCAGGGTCACCGCCCCAGCATTTT. Its translation is CASSQEAGSPPQHF.

V usage is TRBV5-1 and J usage is TRBJ2-7, with 9 bases aligning to TRBD2. The trim removed 4 bases at V and 5 bases at J, leaving 7 bases unmatched. The CDR3 has 14 amino acids. CDR1 is SGHRS and CDR2 is YFSETQ in the germline V gene. The CDR3 protein is CASSQRAGGNEQYF. The CDR3 nucleotides are TGCGCCAGCAGCCAAAGAGCGGGAGGTAACGAGCAGTACTTC.